Listed below are T cell receptor beta chains from one sample, sequenced in a study of blood T cells in healthy people across ages. TCRdb reprocessed the 5' RACE reads via MiXCR and lists one record per CDR3 protein. In the table there are roughly 1,800,000 distinct CDR3 sequences, around 50% of which are singletons. What was sequenced was blood. Receptors originate from a woman between 40 and 55 years old in good health. The CDR3 runs from the conserved cysteine through the conserved F or W. D genes are given only for firm matches.

CDR3,D,V
CATTVTSRGQGYNEQFF,TRBD1,TRBV6-5
CASSLSSGAGQETQYF,.,TRBV7-2
CASSLIDNNEQFF,.,TRBV7-9
CSARDGPAISGASVLTF,.,TRBV20-1
CASSPGTSGDSYNEQYF,TRBD2,TRBV4-3
CASSGGGVGSYNEQFF,TRBD2,TRBV5-1
CASSVGGGASPLHF,.,TRBV9
CSVHGLAGEQHRDTQYF,TRBD2,TRBV29-1
CASSQDIPYEQYF,.,TRBV4-2
CASSLDEGGQFF,.,TRBV7-2
CSARDYTGTGIQETQYF,TRBD1,TRBV20-1
CASSLLPHGDSDTQYF,.,TRBV4-3
CASSHTQPQHF,.,TRBV27
CASSDPAGAVNYGYTF,.,TRBV2
CASTLGGGEQYF,.,TRBV12-3/TRBV12-4
CASSDTGQGKTQYF,TRBD1,TRBV9
CASISQDEKLFF,.,TRBV12-3/TRBV12-4
CASSFRQGNQPQHF,TRBD1,TRBV6-6